This record concerns one TCR beta chain sequence. Its antigen is as yet unknown. This sample is drawn from a study of cytomegalovirus exposure and HLA in healthy donors. General study results and limits: Researchers reported in a later analysis that a missense DCLRE1C variant was tied to TCR beta V- and J-gene trimming. Later on, an analysis tied approximately 17,000 TCR beta sequences to HLA alleles at 0.05 false discovery rate.

The CDR3 is 15 residues long. Germline values: CDR1 LNHDA, CDR2 SQIVND (reference sequence). After removal of 5 bases from V and 4 bases from J, the junction contained 4 bases not matched to a gene. Both 60 Vbeta primers and 13 Jbeta primers went into the PCR. TCRdb's copy holds only in-frame clones and misses some; the assay was immunoSEQ multiplex PCR. Of around 120,000 clones in the sample, roughly 80% were seen once. This chain uses TRBV19 with TRBJ1-6; the match to TRBD1 covers 8 bases. The receptor was isolated from a female donor in good health and CMV-seropositive. The sequenced sample consisted of PBMCs. DNA of the CDR3: TGTGCCAGTAGTGGGGGACAGGCTTATAATTCACCCCTCCACTTT. As protein: CASSGGQAYNSPLHF. The full variable domain, in which reference TRBV19 and TRBJ1-6 provide the parts outside the CDR3, is DGGITQSPKYLFRKEGQNVTLSCEQNLNHDAMYWYRQDPGQGLRLIYYSQIVNDFQKGDIAEGYSVSREKKESFPLTVTSAQKNPTAFYLCASSGGQAYNSPLHFGNGTRLTVT.